The 29 T cell receptor beta chains below all came from one sample that was sequenced in a study of shared clonotypes between healthy human individuals. Repertoires were generated with immunoSEQ multiplex PCR, while TCRdb's copy carries only in-frame clones and drops some. The data hold 2 million to 2.5 million clones, with 85% to 95% observed a single time. Sequences were obtained from naive CD4+ T cells from PBMCs. The subset here: CD45RA+ positively selected. These receptors originate from a man between 18 and 29 years old in good health. Some clones in this sample may be carry-over from other donors' samples.

The rearrangement joins TRBV28 to TRBJ1-3, with 7 bases identical to TRBD1. CDR1 and CDR2 (germline): MDHEN, SYDVKM. CDR3 length equals 16 residues. Unmatched junction bases numbered 9, after V lost 5 bases and J lost 2 bases. CDR3 nucleotide sequence: TGTGCCAGCAGTGGGGCGGCACAGGGGCCTGGAAACACCATATATTTT. This codes for CASSGAAQGPGNTIYF.

The chain carries TRBV7-8 and TRBJ1-5; a weak D match, TRBD1 (5 bases). Trimming removed 2 bases at V and 5 bases at J, with 10 bases between. The CDR3 spans 14 residues. CDR1 is SGHVS and CDR2 is FQNEAQ in the germline V gene. The CDR3 nucleotides read TGTGCCAGCAGCTTATTTCGGGGCGATCAGCCCCAGCATTTT. It codes for CASSLFRGDQPQHF.

This clone was detected a few times. The sample has other DNA sequences that encode this CDR3 too. This chain links TRBV19 with TRBJ1-2, with 7 positions matching TRBD1. V dropped 4 bases and J dropped 4; count of bases not matched to a gene: 0. The germline gives CDR1 LNHDA, CDR2 SQIVND (reference sequence). The CDR3 loop spans 12 amino acids. In DNA, the CDR3 is TGTGCCAGTAGTACAGGGGGCTATGGCTACACCTTC. Protein product: CASSTGGYGYTF.

This clone occurred once. The chain recombines TRBV7-2 with TRBJ2-1; TRBD2 aligns across 13 bases. The CDR3 totals 16 residues. Germline V gene lookup returns CDR1 SGHTA and CDR2 FQGNSA. The junction had 4 bases not matched to a gene; V was cut back by 1 base and J by 7 bases. The CDR3: CASSLGTSGSGNEQFF. DNA of the CDR3: TGTGCCAGCAGCTTAGGGACTAGCGGGAGTGGGAATGAGCAGTTCTTC.

This chain connects TRBV5-6 to TRBJ2-4; no clear D. Trimming took 4 bases from V and 0 from J, leaving 11 bases between them. The CDR3 covers 15 residues. CDR1 SGHDT and CDR2 YYEEEE come from the germline V gene. The CDR3 DNA is TGTGCCAGCAGCCTGTCGAGAATAGCCAAAAACATTCAGTACTTC. It yields the protein CASSLSRIAKNIQYF.

The J gene is TRBJ1-2, the V gene TRBV7-2, with TRBD1 identical over 7 bases. V lost 5 bases and J lost 4; bases outside the gene matches: 10. This CDR3 has 15 amino acids. CDR1 SGHTA and CDR2 FQGNSA come from the germline V gene. The CDR3 is CASSLGLTGPYGYTF. CDR3 nucleotide sequence: TGTGCCAGCAGCCTAGGTCTGACAGGGCCCTATGGCTACACCTTC.

This clone was seen only a few times. The CDR3 bases are TGTGCCAGCAGCCCCGCAGGGAGGGAAAACATTCAGTACTTC. Its translation: CASSPAGRENIQYF. The rearrangement links TRBV7-9 to TRBJ2-4, with 7 bases aligning to TRBD2. Trimming removed 5 bases from V and 5 bases from J; junction bases left unmatched: 6. The germline V gene encodes CDR1 SEHNR and CDR2 FQNEAQ (reference sequence). This CDR3 has 14 residues.

The chain joins TRBV28 to TRBJ2-7; 7 nucleotides line up with TRBD1. V gave up 4 bases and J gave up 7 bases; unmatched junction bases: 10. Germline assignment: CDR1 MDHEN and CDR2 SYDVKM. There are 14 residues in the CDR3. CDR3 loop: CASSSWTGAEEQYF. The CDR3 DNA follows: TGTGCCAGCAGTTCTTGGACAGGAGCGGAGGAGCAGTACTTC.

The chain recombines TRBV5-1 with TRBJ2-5; 7 bases agree with TRBD1. This CDR3 has 14 amino acids. The V gene end was trimmed by 6 bases and the J gene end by 5 bases; junction bases not matched to a gene: 10. Germline V gene sequence: CDR1 SGHRS, CDR2 YFSETQ. The CDR3 DNA reads TGCGCCAGCACCTTAGGGGGCGTTGAGGAGACCCAGTACTTC. Amino acid sequence: CASTLGGVEETQYF.

This chain joins TRBV6-5 and TRBJ1-2; D is unresolved. Germline CDR1 and CDR2: MNHEY and SVGAGI. The CDR3 has 11 amino acids. V lost 6 bases to trimming and J lost 7 bases, with 9 bases between them. CDR3 nucleotides: TGTGCCAGCAGGTGGGATCTTGGCTACACCTTC. Translation: CASRWDLGYTF.

This clone was detected only once. V is TRBV15 and J is TRBJ1-1, with D unresolved. This CDR3 contains 16 residues. Per germline, CDR1 LNHNV and CDR2 YYDKDF (reference sequence). Between the trimmed V and J ends, which lost 5 bases and 6 bases, there was a span of 22 bases. This CDR3 reads CATSFPGSGKNSEAFF. As DNA, the CDR3 is TGTGCCACCAGCTTCCCCGGTTCCGGGAAGAATTCTGAAGCTTTCTTT.

The chain links TRBV19 to TRBJ1-2; possibly TRBD1 for D (6 bases). Germline V gene lookup returns CDR1 LNHDA and CDR2 SQIVND (reference sequence). This CDR3 has 14 amino acids. V was clipped by 5 bases and J by 4 bases, with 14 bases between them. Here the CDR3 DNA reads TGTGCCAGTAGTGTACAGGGTGCTGGCTATGGCTACACCTTC. This codes for CASSVQGAGYGYTF.

The rearrangement joins TRBV10-3 to TRBJ2-5; tentative D call: TRBD2 (6 bases). The germline CDR1 and CDR2 sequences are ENHRY and SYGVKD. The CDR3 length is 15 residues. The ends were cut back, 0 bases at V and 5 bases at J, with 13 bases in the middle. The CDR3 sequence: CAISESGGIGETQYF. Here the CDR3 DNA reads TGTGCCATCAGTGAGTCGGGCGGGATAGGGGAGACCCAGTACTTC.

The gene calls are TRBV6-5 and TRBJ2-1; 7 nucleotides line up with TRBD1. The V segment lost 6 bases and the J segment 1 base; nucleotides outside the gene matches: 6. CDR1 and CDR2 from the germline V gene are MNHEY and SVGAGI. The length of the CDR3 is 15 residues. The CDR3 is CASRKQGSSYNEQFF. In DNA, the CDR3 is TGTGCCAGCAGAAAACAGGGGAGTTCCTACAATGAGCAGTTCTTC.

This rearrangement joins TRBV19 to TRBJ2-1; 7 bases fit TRBD2. The CDR3 is 14 residues long. Unmatched junction bases numbered 4, after V lost 6 bases and J lost 2 bases. Germline V gene lookup returns CDR1 LNHDA and CDR2 SQIVND (reference sequence). CDR3 amino acids: CASRGAGTYNEQFF. The CDR3 nucleotides read TGTGCCAGTAGGGGAGCGGGAACCTACAATGAGCAGTTCTTC.

The chain carries TRBV9 and TRBJ2-2, with a possible D match to TRBD1 (5 bases). The CDR3 totals 15 residues. Germline CDR1 SGDLS, CDR2 YYNGEE. The V gene lost 3 bases and the J gene lost 0 bases, with 9 bases spanning the gap. DNA of the CDR3: TGTGCCAGCAGCGCGACAGTACCGAACACCGGGGAGCTGTTTTTT. As protein: CASSATVPNTGELFF.

The chain recombines TRBV5-6 with TRBJ1-2; the D gene is possibly TRBD1 (5 bases). This CDR3 comprises 14 residues. V was pared by 2 bases and J by 3 bases, with 11 bases between. CDR1 is SGHDT and CDR2 is YYEEEE in the germline V gene. The CDR3 region has the DNA TGTGCCAGCAGCTTCGGCAGGGCGGACTATGGCTACACCTTC. It translates to CASSFGRADYGYTF.

This clone showed up just once. The J gene is TRBJ2-7, the V gene TRBV29-1; D is undetermined. Trimming shortened V by 5 bases and J by 7 bases, and 15 bases separated the two germline ends. In germline, CDR1 is SQVTM, CDR2 ANQGSEA. The CDR3 loop spans 12 amino acids. In DNA form, the CDR3 reads TGCAGCGTTATAGGGAACTATCGTGAGCAGTACTTC. Translation: CSVIGNYREQYF.

The chain uses TRBV4-1 and TRBJ2-2; 8 bases map to TRBD1. The ends lost 1 base at V and 6 bases at J; junction bases unmatched: 10. This CDR3 has 17 residues. Germline V CDR1 and CDR2: MGHRA, YSYEKL. The CDR3 DNA sequence: TGCGCCAGCAGCCAAGGGGGCAGGGGGCGGAATCCCGGGGAGCTGTTTTTT. It is translated as CASSQGGRGRNPGELFF.

This sequence joins TRBV28 and TRBJ1-1; TRBD1 might be the D (5 bases). Looked up from germline, CDR1 is MDHEN and CDR2 is SYDVKM. Trimming removed 6 bases from V and 1 base from J, with 9 bases in between. The CDR3 spans 13 residues. DNA of the CDR3: TGTGCCAGCAGGTGGGGGTGGAACACTGAAGCTTTCTTT. Translation: CASRWGWNTEAFF.

This sequence joins TRBV27 and TRBJ2-6; the D is unclear. The CDR3 length is 16 residues. The V gene's germline CDR1 is MNHEY and CDR2 SMNVEV (reference sequence). Trimming took 7 bases from V and 1 from J, leaving 14 bases between them. Here the CDR3 DNA reads TGTGCCAGCACGTTCCGGGCCGGGTCTGGGGCCAACGTCCTGACTTTC. Translation gives CASTFRAGSGANVLTF.

With respect to this clone: Other DNA sequences in this sample translate to the same CDR3. CDR3: CASSLEDNEKLFF. Here the CDR3 DNA reads TGCGCCAGCAGCTTGGAGGATAATGAAAAACTGTTTTTT. This chain uses TRBV5-1 with TRBJ1-4, with D uncertain. The CDR3 sequence is 13 residues long. From germline, CDR1 is SGHRS and CDR2 YFSETQ. The ends were cut back, 0 bases at V and 4 bases at J, with 4 bases in the middle.

As regards this clone: Other DNA sequences within the sample encode an identical CDR3. This CDR3 reads CASSVREGSTDTQYF. The CDR3 DNA reads TGTGCCAGCAGTGTCAGGGAGGGCTCCACAGATACGCAGTATTTT. The chain couples TRBV9 to TRBJ2-3, with 7 nucleotides matching TRBD2. J gave up 2 bases and V 5 bases, and 8 bases lay outside the gene matches. The CDR3 sequence is 15 residues long. In germline, CDR1 is SGDLS, CDR2 YYNGEE.

The table lists this clone with a count of one. The gene calls are TRBV6-5 and TRBJ2-1; 11 bases align to TRBD2. Germline V lookup: CDR1 MNHEY, CDR2 SVGAGI. The CDR3 is made up of 16 amino acids. V lost 2 bases, J lost 5 bases, and 5 bases stayed unmatched. The CDR3 region is CASSYLSGRANNEQFF. The DNA of the CDR3 is TGTGCCAGCAGTTACCTTAGCGGGAGGGCCAACAATGAGCAGTTCTTC.

This chain connects TRBV28 to TRBJ2-7; TRBD1 is a possible D gene (5 bases). CDR3 length equals 17 residues. V shed 6 bases and J shed 3 bases, with 24 bases lying between them. Germline lookup yields CDR1 MDHEN and CDR2 SYDVKM. The CDR3 DNA sequence: TGTGCCAGCAGGACCCCTAACAGTCGGGTAGGGGTCTACGAGCAGTACTTC. Protein sequence: CASRTPNSRVGVYEQYF.

There are a few counts of this clone. Other DNA variants within this sample encode the same CDR3. The chain has TRBV7-3 and TRBJ1-2; a weak D match, TRBD1 (6 bases). CDR1 SGHTA and CDR2 FQGTGA come from the germline V gene. This CDR3 has 13 amino acids. Trimming took 5 bases from V and 8 from J, leaving 15 bases between them. As DNA, the CDR3 is TGTGCCAGCAGCCCTACAGGGTCCGGAGGCTACACCTTC. Protein sequence: CASSPTGSGGYTF.

CDR3 DNA sequence: TGTGCCAGCAGCTTCCTTCCGCGAGACACTGAAGCTTTCTTT. Translation: CASSFLPRDTEAFF. The chain combines TRBV7-2 with TRBJ1-1; D remains unclear. This CDR3 contains 14 residues. Trimming removed 3 bases at V and 3 bases at J, with 11 bases between. CDR1 and CDR2 (germline): SGHTA, FQGNSA.

V gene TRBV6-5 combines with J gene TRBJ2-5; D not resolved. Per the germline V gene, CDR1 is MNHEY and CDR2 is SVGAGI. V was pared by 6 bases and J by 2 bases, with 13 bases between. The CDR3 totals 14 residues. CDR3 in DNA: TGTGCCAGCAGCCGACATGGAATGCAAGAGACCCAGTACTTC. This codes for CASSRHGMQETQYF.

This clone has a single count. Other DNA sequences in the same sample also yield this CDR3. The rearrangement uses TRBV7-9 and TRBJ2-7, with 7 bases aligning to TRBD1. The ends lost 1 base at V and 3 bases at J; junction bases unmatched: 3. Per the germline V gene, CDR1 is SEHNR and CDR2 is FQNEAQ (reference sequence). CDR3 length: 14 residues. The CDR3: CASSLEGAGYEQYF. CDR3 DNA sequence: TGTGCCAGCAGCTTAGAGGGGGCCGGCTACGAGCAGTACTTC.